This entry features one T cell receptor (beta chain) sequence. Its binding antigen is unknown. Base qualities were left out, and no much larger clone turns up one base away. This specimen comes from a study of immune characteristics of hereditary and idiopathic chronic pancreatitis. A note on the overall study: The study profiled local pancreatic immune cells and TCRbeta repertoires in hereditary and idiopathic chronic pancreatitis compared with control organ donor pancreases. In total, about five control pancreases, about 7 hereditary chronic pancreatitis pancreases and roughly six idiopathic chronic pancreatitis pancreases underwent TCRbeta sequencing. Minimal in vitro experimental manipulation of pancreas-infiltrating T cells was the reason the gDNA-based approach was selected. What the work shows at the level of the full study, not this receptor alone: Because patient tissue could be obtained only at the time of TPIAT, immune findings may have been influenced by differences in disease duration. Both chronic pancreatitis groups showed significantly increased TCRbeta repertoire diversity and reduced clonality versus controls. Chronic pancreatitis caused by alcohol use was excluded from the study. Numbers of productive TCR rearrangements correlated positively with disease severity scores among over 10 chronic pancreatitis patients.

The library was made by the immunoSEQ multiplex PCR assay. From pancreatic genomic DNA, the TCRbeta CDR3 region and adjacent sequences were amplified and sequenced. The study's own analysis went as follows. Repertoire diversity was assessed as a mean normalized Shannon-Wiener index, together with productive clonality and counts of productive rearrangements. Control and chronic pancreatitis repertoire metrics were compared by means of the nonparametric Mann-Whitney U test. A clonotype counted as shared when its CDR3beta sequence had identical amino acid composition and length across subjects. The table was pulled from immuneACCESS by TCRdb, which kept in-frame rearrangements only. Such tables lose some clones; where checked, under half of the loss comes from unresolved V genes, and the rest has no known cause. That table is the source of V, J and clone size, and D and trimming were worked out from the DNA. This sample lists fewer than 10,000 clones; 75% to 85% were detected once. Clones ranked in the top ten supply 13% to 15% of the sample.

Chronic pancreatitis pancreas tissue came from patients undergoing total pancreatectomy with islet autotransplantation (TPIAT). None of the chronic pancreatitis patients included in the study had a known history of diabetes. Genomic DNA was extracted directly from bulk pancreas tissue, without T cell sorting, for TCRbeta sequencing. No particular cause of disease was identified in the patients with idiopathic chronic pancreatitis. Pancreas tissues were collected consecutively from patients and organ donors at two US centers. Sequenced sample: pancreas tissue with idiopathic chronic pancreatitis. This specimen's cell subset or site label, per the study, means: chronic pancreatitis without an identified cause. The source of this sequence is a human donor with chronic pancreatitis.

CDR3 region: CASSLDRGYGYTF. The DNA is TGTGCCAGTAGTTTGGACAGGGGCTATGGCTACACCTTC. Rearrangement joined TRBV19 to TRBJ1-2, with 9 bases aligning to TRBD1. Clipping removes 5 bases from V and 4 bases from J, with 2 as the unmatched junction base count. The CDR3 starts with the cysteine, ends with the phenylalanine, and has 13 residues. Only the CDR3 DNA stays, 39 bases, in frame from base 1. CDR1 and CDR2 are read off the germline V gene (reference sequence) as LNHDA and SQIVND.